A single sample is the source of the 5 T cell receptor beta chains below, sequenced in a study of T cells in Graves' hyperthyroidism and ophthalmopathy (dated by TCRdb to between 2018 and 2020). Libraries came from multiplex PCR. Instrument on record: Illumina HiSeq 2000. The TCR beta CDR3 regions were amplified from the RNA transcripts. For the first round of RT-PCR on the TCR CDR3, the HTBI primer set was used together with the Qiagen OneStep RT-PCR kit. The public reads were quality trimmed at Q25 with fastp and then assembled into clones with MiXCR by TCRdb, keeping productive beta chains. Every CDR3 protein is listed once, alongside the most common genes and DNA of its rows. The sample yields a few hundred thousand distinct CDR3 sequences; roughly 20% were counted once. About 25% of the sample is held by the ten biggest clonotypes. The specimen was blood. These receptors originate from a man between 18 and 29 years old with Graves' hyperthyroidism.

Only one count was recorded for this clonotype. The rearrangement uses TRBV6-1 and TRBJ1-2; D not certain. Germline V gene sequence: CDR1 MNHNS, CDR2 SASEGT. Between the trimmed V and J ends, which lost 3 bases and 5 bases, there was a span of 13 bases. The CDR3 covers 14 residues. The CDR3 nucleotides are TGTGCCAGCAGTGAGTACACGACGGGTTATGGCTACACCTTC. This codes for CASSEYTTGYGYTF.

This clonotype has at least ten counts. This chain joins TRBV27 and TRBJ1-1; D call uncertain. Trimming took off 2 bases at V and 0 bases at J, with 4 bases between the two ends. The CDR3 consists of 13 residues. CDR1 and CDR2 (germline): MNHEY, SMNVEV (reference sequence). CDR3 loop: CASSLRLNTEAFF. DNA of the CDR3: TGTGCCAGCAGTTTAAGGCTGAACACTGAAGCTTTCTTT.

In this sample, this clonotype turned up many times. In DNA form, the CDR3 reads TGTGCCAGCAGACCCGACAGGGATGGGACCGGGGAGCTGTTTTTT. Translated, it gives CASRPDRDGTGELFF. The chain links TRBV7-6 to TRBJ2-2; 7 bases map to TRBD1. V lost 6 bases and J lost 5; bases outside the gene matches: 9. The CDR3 runs 15 residues. Germline-derived CDR1 and CDR2 are SGHVS and FNYEAQ.

The chain recombines TRBV12-3 or TRBV12-4 with TRBJ1-5, with 8 nucleotides matching TRBD1. The V and J ends lost 5 bases and 1 base, in that order; junction bases with no gene match: 7. The CDR3 runs to 16 residues. The CDR3 loop reads CASSSAGTGSNQPQHF. CDR3 DNA: TGTGCCAGCAGTAGTGCCGGGACAGGAAGCAATCAGCCCCAGCATTTT.

This clonotype was counted at least ten times. V gene TRBV5-6 combines with J gene TRBJ2-5; D gene ambiguous. The CDR3 has 15 residues. Looked up from germline, CDR1 is SGHDT and CDR2 is YYEEEE. The ends were cut back, 4 bases at V and 5 bases at J, with 18 bases in the middle. CDR3 DNA sequence: TGTGCCAGCAGCCCCTCTCCGATAGTCGAGGAGACCCAGTACTTC. Its translation: CASSPSPIVEETQYF.